These 11 T cell receptor beta chains came from one sample sequenced in a study of CXCR3-negative and CXCR3-positive naive CD8 T cells. Whole-study results and caveats: When CXCR3-positive naive cells were set against CXCR3-negative naive cells, the former had more hydrophobic TRB CDR3s.

Which antigens these TCRs recognize remains unknown. The TRB cDNA libraries were prepared by 5' RACE with UMI labels. TCRdb reanalyzed the 5' RACE reads and collapses them to one entry per CDR3 protein, without DNA. This sample contains around 88,000 distinct CDR3 sequences. Sequenced material: naive CXCR3+ CD8+ T cells from blood. The subset: CD45RO-CCR7+CD27+CD95- naive CD8+ T cells expressing CXCR3 (TNR3+). These receptors came from a human donor in good health. Some clones in this sample may be carry-over from other donors' samples.

The CDR3 sequence is CASTNSGLGGDTQYF. The chain is built from TRBV6-2 or TRBV6-3 and TRBJ2-3; TCRdb's D call, TRBD2, is unchecked because there is no DNA. CDR1 MNHEY and CDR2 SVGEGT come from the germline V gene. The CDR3 length is 15 residues.

The chain carries TRBV4-3 and TRBJ2-1; TCRdb reports TRBD1, a call that lacks DNA to check it against. CDR1 is LGHNA, CDR2 YSLEER, per germline. This CDR3 has 16 residues. The CDR3 sequence: CASSQDVRGGYNEQFF.

The rearrangement uses TRBV6-2 or TRBV6-3 and TRBJ2-1; TCRdb gives TRBD1 as the D gene, but with no DNA this cannot be confirmed. The CDR3 covers 14 residues. The germline V gene encodes CDR1 MNHEY and CDR2 SVGEGT. The CDR3 region is CASLTPSQGDEQFF.

The chain recombines TRBV7-9 with TRBJ2-1; TCRdb proposes TRBD1, but this gene call is untestable without DNA. Per germline, CDR1 SEHNR and CDR2 FQNEAQ (reference sequence). This CDR3 has 15 residues. The CDR3 spells CASSPRDRSFNEQFF.

The rearrangement joins TRBV11-2 to TRBJ2-1. The CDR3 sequence is 15 residues long. Germline CDR1 is SGHAT and CDR2 is FQNNGV. CDR3 in amino acids: CASSLILSSYNEQFF.

The chain carries TRBV4-1 and TRBJ2-2. Per germline, CDR1 MGHRA and CDR2 YSYEKL. There are 14 residues in the CDR3. The chain's CDR3 is CASSQGLLTGELFF.

This rearrangement joins TRBV28 to TRBJ1-4; with no DNA, the TCRdb D assignment of TRBD1 cannot be verified. This CDR3 spans 17 amino acids. CDR1 is MDHEN, CDR2 SYDVKM, per germline. CDR3 region: CASSSAPYRTTNEKLFF.

The chain recombines TRBV15 with TRBJ2-3; the D gene TCRdb calls, TRBD1, cannot be checked with no DNA. This CDR3 has 17 amino acids. Germline lookup yields CDR1 LNHNV and CDR2 YYDKDF (reference sequence). The CDR3 loop is CATSRETGSPSTDTQYF.

The gene calls are TRBV3-1 and TRBJ2-1. The CDR3 has 17 residues. CDR1 LGHDT and CDR2 YNNKEL come from the germline V gene (reference sequence). The CDR3 reads CASSQDKVYGVGNEQFF.

The gene calls are TRBV28 and TRBJ2-7; TCRdb designates TRBD2, a call that cannot be tested without DNA. The length of the CDR3 is 18 residues. The germline gives CDR1 MDHEN, CDR2 SYDVKM. The CDR3 loop is CASCIKTSGRSQLYEQYF.

The chain has TRBV5-5 and TRBJ2-2. Germline values: CDR1 SGHKS, CDR2 YYEKEE (reference sequence). There are 13 residues in the CDR3. The CDR3 spells CASSLGLPGELFF. The variable domain in full, with the rest retrieved from reference TRBV5-5 and TRBJ2-2, is DAGVTQSPTHLIKTRGQQVTLRCSPISGHKSVSWYQQVLGQGPQFIFQYYEKEERGRGNFPDRFSARQFPNYSSELNVNALLLGDSALYLCASSLGLPGELFFGEGSRLTVL.